The TCR beta chain under discussion was sequenced for a study of blood T cell repertoires in COVID-19. This clone showed up just once. The ends lost 0 bases at V and 1 base at J; junction bases unmatched: 4. CDR3 length equals 17 residues. The germline CDR1 and CDR2 sequences are SGHRS and YFSETQ. Profiled with immunoSEQ multiplex PCR; TCRdb holds only in-frame clones, not every one. The table has roughly 120,000 clones, roughly 90% seen once. The TCR comes from a man aged 50-59 years with active COVID-19. What was sequenced was peripheral blood. V is TRBV5-1 and J is TRBJ2-2; 9 nucleotides match TRBD1. CDR3 coding DNA: TGCGCCAGCAGCTTGGTTGGGGACAGGGAGAACACCGGGGAGCTGTTTTTT. It encodes CASSLVGDRENTGELFF.